This is a list of T cell receptor beta chains from one sample in a study of tumor-infiltrating lymphocytes in primary liver carcinoma. TCRdb called the multiplex PCR reads again in MiXCR, with one record for every CDR3 protein. The table shows under 200,000 distinct CDR3 sequences, with just under 85% occurring only once. Sequencing was performed on tumor tissue from primary liver carcinoma. These receptors were obtained from a man between 40 and 49 years old with primary liver carcinoma and hepatitis B virus infection. The CDR3 runs from the conserved cysteine through the conserved F or W. A D gene is named only where the DNA matches it firmly. Size is omitted from some rows. Given values are once, few, many or a class for expanded clones.

CDR3 length: 14; D gene: NA; J gene: TRBJ2-7; clone size: NA; V gene: TRBV11-3; CDR3 DNA: TGTGCCAGCAGCCCTGAAGAAGGAGACTATGAGCAGTACTTC; CDR3 protein: CASSPEEGDYEQYF
CDR3 length: 14; D gene: TRBD2; J gene: TRBJ2-7; clone size: NA; V gene: TRBV29-1; CDR3 DNA: TGCAACGCCCAGGGGCTAGCGGGAGATTACGAGCAGAACTTC; CDR3 protein: CNAQGLAGDYEQNF
CDR3 length: 13; D gene: NA; J gene: TRBJ1-2; clone size: NA; V gene: TRBV30; CDR3 DNA: TGTGTCTCCCCACGCGGGGCTGGCTATGGCTACACCTTC; CDR3 protein: CVSPRGAGYGYTF
CDR3 length: 15; D gene: TRBD1; J gene: TRBJ1-5; clone size: NA; V gene: TRBV11-3; CDR3 DNA: TGTGCCAGCAGCATAGATCAGGGGGTGACTCAGCCCCAGCATTTT; CDR3 protein: CASSIDQGVTQPQHF
CDR3 length: 16; D gene: TRBD1; J gene: TRBJ2-1; clone size: NA; V gene: TRBV6-2/TRBV6-3; CDR3 DNA: TGTGCCAGCAGCTACCTGGGACAGGGTACCTACAGTGAGCAGTTCTTC; CDR3 protein: CASSYLGQGTYSEQFF
CDR3 length: 12; D gene: NA; J gene: TRBJ1-2; clone size: NA; V gene: TRBV5-1; CDR3 DNA: TGCGTCAGCAGCTTGGATGCCGGGGGATACACCTTC; CDR3 protein: CVSSLDAGGYTF
CDR3 length: 14; D gene: TRBD2; J gene: TRBJ2-7; clone size: NA; V gene: TRBV12-3/TRBV12-4; CDR3 DNA: TGTGACAGCAGTCCAGCGGGAGTAAGGAACGGGCAGTACTTC; CDR3 protein: CDSSPAGVRNGQYF
CDR3 length: 17; D gene: TRBD2; J gene: TRBJ2-7; clone size: many; V gene: TRBV7-8; CDR3 DNA: TGTGCCAGCAGCCTGAAGGGAGGGACTACAGTTACCCTCGAGCAGTACTTC; CDR3 protein: CASSLKGGTTVTLEQYF
CDR3 length: 12; D gene: NA; J gene: TRBJ2-2; clone size: NA; V gene: TRBV29-1; CDR3 DNA: TGTAGCGTTGAAGCGAACTCCGGGGAGCTGTTTTTT; CDR3 protein: CSVEANSGELFF
CDR3 length: 14; D gene: NA; J gene: TRBJ2-5; clone size: NA; V gene: TRBV9; CDR3 DNA: TGTGCCAGCAACTTTGGAGGGGAAATAGAGACCCAGTACTTC; CDR3 protein: CASNFGGEIETQYF
CDR3 length: 17; D gene: NA; J gene: TRBJ1-4; clone size: NA; V gene: TRBV4-3; CDR3 DNA: TGCGCCAGCAGCCAAGACCTCGCGGGGGGCAGGTTCGAAAAACTGGTTTTT; CDR3 protein: CASSQDLAGGRFEKLVF
CDR3 length: 16; D gene: TRBD2; J gene: TRBJ2-3; clone size: few; V gene: TRBV6-4; CDR3 DNA: TGTGCCAGTAGTGACTCGATTAGCGGGAGCACAGATACGCAGTATTTT; CDR3 protein: CASSDSISGSTDTQYF
CDR3 length: 11; D gene: NA; J gene: TRBJ2-3; clone size: NA; V gene: TRBV6-1; CDR3 DNA: TGTGCCAACAACCACACAGATATGCAGTATTTT; CDR3 protein: CANNHTDMQYF
CDR3 length: 14; D gene: NA; J gene: TRBJ2-2; clone size: NA; V gene: TRBV7-9; CDR3 DNA: TGTACCAGCAGCTTCCCCTCCAACACCGGGGAGCTGTTTTTT; CDR3 protein: CTSSFPSNTGELFF
CDR3 length: 14; D gene: NA; J gene: TRBJ1-5; clone size: many; V gene: TRBV28; CDR3 DNA: TGTGCCAGCAGACCTGTGGGGGGCCCTCAGCCCCAGCATTTT; CDR3 protein: CASRPVGGPQPQHF
CDR3 length: 16; D gene: NA; J gene: TRBJ1-1; clone size: NA; V gene: TRBV6-6; CDR3 DNA: TGCGCCAGCAGCCTATTTATGACAAGGGGGAACACTGAAGCTTTCTTT; CDR3 protein: CASSLFMTRGNTEAFF
CDR3 length: 16; D gene: NA; J gene: TRBJ2-1; clone size: NA; V gene: TRBV29-1; CDR3 DNA: TGTAGCGTTGAGGGGGAACAGGGTTGCTCCTACAATGAGCAGTTCTTC; CDR3 protein: CSVEGEQGCSYNEQFF